This T cell receptor beta chain was sequenced for a study of T cells in localized non-small cell lung cancer (dated by TCRdb to 2019 to 2021). Background on the whole study: The study analyzed T cell repertoires of 200 to 300 early-stage NSCLC patients, comparing tumors and uninvolved tumor-adjacent lungs. A mean age of around 66 years was recorded for the NSCLC patients, of whom roughly 130 were male and 95 to 110 were female. All 250 or so NSCLC patients in the cohort were treatment-naive and had localized lung tumors that were resected. General findings and caveats noted by the study authors: Longer overall survival was associated with higher blood T cell density, whereas shorter survival was associated with higher adjacent-lung clonality. Because the study design was exploratory, TCR variables were selected using unadjusted p-values without false-discovery rate correction. A median of about 55 of the top 100 tumor clones were detected in paired uninvolved adjacent lung, and 25 to 35 of these tumor clones were also found among the top 100 clones of the paired uninvolved adjacent lung. Because multi-region tumor sequencing was not performed, intratumor heterogeneity could not be ruled out. The highest T cell clonality was observed in uninvolved tumor-adjacent lung, where clonality exceeded that of tumor, suggesting that antigenic responses were more focused in uninvolved tumor-adjacent lung.

At diagnosis, tumor, uninvolved tumor-adjacent lung and peripheral blood were collected and then preserved as a mix of FFPE and fresh-frozen material. For TCR repertoire profiling, blood samples were analyzed in the form of peripheral blood mononuclear cells. TCR beta CDR3 regions were sequenced from DNA using the immunoSEQ Assay. The study's own analysis went as follows. T cell density was computed as TCR beta template counts normalized to usable DNA estimated by amplifying housekeeping genes. Using the preseqR package, richness was estimated by extrapolating to 120,000 templates for tissue samples and 400,000 templates for PBMC samples. Clonality was calculated as one minus Pielou's evenness. To identify tissue-enriched TCRs, differential abundance testing was run on productive amino-acid clonotypes with a minimum total count of 5 and an alpha of 0.1. Repertoire overlap between compartments was quantified with the Jaccard Index and Morisita Overlap Index. TCR beta CDR3s were clustered by GLIPH together with public tetramer-defined viral CDR3s, and at least three viral sequences plus V-gene enrichment were required for viral motifs. Imported from immuneACCESS, the table was reduced by TCRdb to in-frame sequences with V and J called. These copies leave out some clones; in studies compared against another copy, an unresolved V gene accounts for under half, and the cause of the remainder is not known. V, J and clone size are taken as reported in that table, and D and trimming were inferred from the DNA itself. The sample table holds under 15,000 clones, of which around 84% were seen once. Clones ranked in the top ten supply 28% of the sample.

A remark on this clone: What this receptor recognizes is not known. Nothing much larger sits one base from this clone, and base qualities are not available.

The germline V gene (reference sequence) yields GTSNPN for CDR1 and SVGIG for CDR2. Trimming leaves V shorter by 4 bases and J shorter by 0 bases, with the junction holding 8 bases beyond the gene matches. Spanning cysteine to phenylalanine, the CDR3 consists of 15 amino acids. Only CDR3 DNA is held: 45 bases, read in frame from base 1. The material was peripheral blood, obtained before any cancer treatment. This receptor chain uses TRBV30 and TRBJ1-1; 7 central nucleotides agree with TRBD1. This TCR came from a male donor aged 60 or older with stage I squamous cell lung carcinoma. The sequenced DNA is TGTGCCTGGACCAGGAGGACAGGCCTGAACACTGAAGCTTTCTTT. This codes for CAWTRRTGLNTEAFF.